This TCR beta chain was recovered during a study of blood T cell repertoires in COVID-19. Turning to the study itself: Donors in the United States, Italy and Spain gave samples during acute or convalescent COVID-19. From T cells, B-cell-depleted T cells, or PBMCs came the material, which was cDNA or gDNA.

The CDR3 covers 15 residues. Germline loops: CDR1 MGHDK, CDR2 SYGVNS. The V end was cut by 2 bases, the J end by 2 bases, with 9 bases between. As processed by the authors: Quantification of nucleated cells was approximated via reference gene primer amplification. Generated by immunoSEQ multiplex PCR, the TCRdb table keeps only in-frame clones and is missing some. D and trimming come from the DNA, and the V and J calls and clone size come from that table. The table shows approximately 92,000 clones, with about four fifths occurring only once. The sequenced sample consisted of peripheral blood. The V gene is TRBV25-1, the J gene TRBJ2-2; weak D call: TRBD2 (6 bases). This receptor was identified in a man aged 70 or older with active or convalescent COVID-19. The CDR3 region has the DNA TGTGCCAGCAGTGAACCGCGGGATAACACCGGGGAGCTGTTTTTT. It translates to CASSEPRDNTGELFF.